These 12 T cell receptor beta chains were all obtained from the same sample, sequenced in a study of T cell changes during pregnancy in multiple sclerosis. Sequencing used immunoSEQ multiplex PCR; TCRdb keeps in-frame clones, though not all of them. The table has 60,000 to 80,000 clones, around 85% seen once. The material sequenced was peripheral blood, taken before pregnancy. The receptors derive from a female donor with multiple sclerosis, enrolled in a pregnancy study.

The chain links TRBV19 to TRBJ2-2, with 7 bases fitting TRBD2. Germline assignment: CDR1 LNHDA and CDR2 SQIVND (reference sequence). This CDR3 contains 14 residues. V was clipped by 3 bases and J by 6 bases; unmatched bases: 4. CDR3 amino acids: CASSMGRGSGELFF. The CDR3 bases are TGTGCCAGTAGTATGGGGAGGGGATCCGGGGAGCTGTTTTTT.

This rearrangement joins TRBV5-1 to TRBJ2-2; tentatively, D is TRBD1 (6 bases). The CDR3 totals 16 residues. Germline loops: CDR1 SGHRS, CDR2 YFSETQ. V dropped 2 bases and J dropped 4 bases, with 15 bases sitting between them. CDR3 residues: CASSFLDRKGTGELFF. The DNA of the CDR3 is TGCGCCAGCAGCTTTCTAGACAGGAAGGGCACCGGGGAGCTGTTTTTT.

The rearrangement joins TRBV6-5 to TRBJ2-7; 7 nucleotides line up with TRBD2. J gave up 3 bases and V 5 bases, and 7 bases lay outside the gene matches. CDR3 length: 14 residues. From germline, CDR1 is MNHEY and CDR2 SVGAGI. CDR3 in amino acids: CASSAELAVYEQYF. For the CDR3, the DNA is TGTGCCAGCAGTGCAGAGCTAGCGGTCTACGAGCAGTACTTC.

The rearrangement joins TRBV6-1 to TRBJ1-2, with D maybe TRBD1 (6 bases). The CDR3 is 15 residues long. CDR1 is MNHNS and CDR2 is SASEGT in the germline V gene. Trimming shortened V by 3 bases and J by 3 bases, and 14 bases separated the two germline ends. The CDR3 DNA is TGTGCCAGCAGTGAGCCCGGGGGGGCCCACTATGGCTACACCTTC. Its protein is CASSEPGGAHYGYTF.

CDR3 nucleotide sequence: TGTGCCACCAGCAGAGATCCGGGGGAAGTCACTGAAGCTTTCTTT. Encoded protein: CATSRDPGEVTEAFF. This chain uses TRBV15 with TRBJ1-1; D is possibly TRBD1 (5 bases). With 0 bases removed from V and 4 bases from J, the gap between germline ends came to 12 bases. Germline values: CDR1 LNHNV, CDR2 YYDKDF (reference sequence). The length of the CDR3 is 15 residues.

The chain uses TRBV9 and TRBJ1-4; 10 nucleotides align to TRBD1. After removal of 5 bases from V and 0 bases from J, the junction contained 4 bases not matched to a gene. The germline gives CDR1 SGDLS, CDR2 YYNGEE. This CDR3 contains 16 residues. The CDR3 region is CASSPGQGPTNEKLFF. The CDR3, as DNA: TGTGCCAGCAGTCCGGGACAGGGGCCAACTAATGAAAAACTGTTTTTT.

J is TRBJ2-2 and V is TRBV25-1; D is uncertain. The CDR3 contains 12 residues. Germline CDR1 reads MGHDK; CDR2 reads SYGVNS. The V and J ends lost 1 base and 6 bases respectively, with 3 bases between them. In DNA, the CDR3 is TGTGCCAGCAGTGAATCGGCCGGGGAGCTGTTTTTT. Amino acid sequence: CASSESAGELFF.

V and J are TRBV5-1 and TRBJ2-7, with D unclear. Per germline, CDR1 SGHRS and CDR2 YFSETQ. V gave up 0 bases and J gave up 3 bases, with 19 bases separating them. The CDR3 totals 17 residues. In DNA, the CDR3 is TGCGCCAGCAGCTTGGGGCCCCAGCAGGATAGGCTCTACGAGCAGTACTTC. This codes for CASSLGPQQDRLYEQYF.

This rearrangement joins TRBV28 to TRBJ2-4; D possibly corresponds to TRBD2 (5 bases). This CDR3 spans 12 amino acids. The V gene lost 4 bases and the J gene lost 10 bases, with 11 bases spanning the gap. CDR1 and CDR2 (germline): MDHEN, SYDVKM. CDR3 in amino acids: CASSSAPGIQYF. CDR3 nucleotides: TGTGCCAGCAGTTCCGCCCCGGGGATTCAGTACTTC.

This chain uses TRBV30 with TRBJ2-3; tentatively, D is TRBD2 (6 bases). Germline V CDR1 and CDR2: GTSNPN, SVGIG (reference sequence). There are 16 residues in the CDR3. Trimming stripped 4 bases from V and 5 bases from J, with 22 bases between. Written as DNA, the CDR3 is TGTGCCTGGAATCCGGGAGCCGGAGGGCCGGGAGATACGCAGTATTTT. Translation gives CAWNPGAGGPGDTQYF.

V and J are TRBV25-1 and TRBJ2-7, with 7 bases fitting TRBD1. The CDR3 consists of 14 residues. The junction had 5 bases not matched to a gene; V was cut back by 4 bases and J by 2 bases. Germline lookup yields CDR1 MGHDK and CDR2 SYGVNS. CDR3: CASSVDRVPYEQYF. DNA of the CDR3: TGTGCCAGCAGTGTCGACAGGGTCCCCTACGAGCAGTACTTC.

The chain is built from TRBV19 and TRBJ2-1, with D perhaps matching TRBD2 (7 bases). CDR3 length equals 14 residues. CDR1 and CDR2 (germline): LNHDA, SQIVND (reference sequence). Trimming took off 2 bases at V and 7 bases at J, with 12 bases between the two ends. In nucleotides, the CDR3 is TGTGCCAGTAGTATACGGGGGGCCTGGAATGAGCAGTTCTTC. This encodes CASSIRGAWNEQFF. The full variable domain, rest sourced from reference TRBV19 and TRBJ2-1, is DGGITQSPKYLFRKEGQNVTLSCEQNLNHDAMYWYRQDPGQGLRLIYYSQIVNDFQKGDIAEGYSVSREKKESFPLTVTSAQKNPTAFYLCASSIRGAWNEQFFGPGTRLTVL.